This T cell receptor beta chain derives from a study of STAT5B mutations in CD4+ large granular lymphocyte leukemia. Findings and limits, study-wide: Main leukemic clonotypes were patient-specific, but roughly 25% appeared at low frequency elsewhere. Without putative leukemic clones, patient CD4-sorted repertoires remained more clonal than healthy CD4+ repertoires. Without HLA matching, higher CD4+ than CD8+ T-LGLL clonality could reflect small sample size.

Comment on this clone: Its antigen is unknown.

Germline loops: CDR1 SGHVS, CDR2 FNYEAQ. The CDR3 has 14 residues. V trimming: 4 bases; J trimming: 6 bases; junction bases outside the gene matches: 2. Method: immunoSEQ multiplex PCR; TCRdb's copy keeps in-frame clones and lacks some. Of approximately 24,000 clones in the sample, about two thirds are singletons; the top ten hold 0.65%. Buffy coats from healthy blood donors served as controls. This TCR derives from a human donor in good health. What was sequenced was CD4+ T cells from blood buffy coats. V and J are TRBV7-6 and TRBJ1-4; 10 bases agree with TRBD1. CDR3 DNA sequence: TGTGCCAGCAGCTGGGACAGGGGTGATGAAAAACTGTTTTTT. It codes for CASSWDRGDEKLFF.